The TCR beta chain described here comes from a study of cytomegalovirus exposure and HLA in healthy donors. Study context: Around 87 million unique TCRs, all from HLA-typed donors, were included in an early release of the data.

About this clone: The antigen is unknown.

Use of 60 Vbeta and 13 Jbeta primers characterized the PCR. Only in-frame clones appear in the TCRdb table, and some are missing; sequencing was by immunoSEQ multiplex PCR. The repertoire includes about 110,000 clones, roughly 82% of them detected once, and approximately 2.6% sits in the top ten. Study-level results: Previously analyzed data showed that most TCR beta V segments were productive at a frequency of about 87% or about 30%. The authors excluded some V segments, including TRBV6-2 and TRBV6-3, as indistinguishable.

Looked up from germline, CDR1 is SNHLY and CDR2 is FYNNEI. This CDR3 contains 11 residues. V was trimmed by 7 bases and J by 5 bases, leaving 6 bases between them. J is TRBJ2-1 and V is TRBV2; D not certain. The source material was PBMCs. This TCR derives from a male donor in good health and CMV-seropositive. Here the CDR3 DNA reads TGTGCCAGCACGTTCCACAATGAGCAGTTCTTC. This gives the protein CASTFHNEQFF. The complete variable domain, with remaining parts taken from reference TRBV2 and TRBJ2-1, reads EPEVTQTPSHQVTQMGQEVILRCVPISNHLYFYWYRQILGQKVEFLVSFYNNEISEKSEIFDDQFSVERPDGSNFTLKIRSTKLEDSAMYFCASTFHNEQFFGPGTRLTVL.